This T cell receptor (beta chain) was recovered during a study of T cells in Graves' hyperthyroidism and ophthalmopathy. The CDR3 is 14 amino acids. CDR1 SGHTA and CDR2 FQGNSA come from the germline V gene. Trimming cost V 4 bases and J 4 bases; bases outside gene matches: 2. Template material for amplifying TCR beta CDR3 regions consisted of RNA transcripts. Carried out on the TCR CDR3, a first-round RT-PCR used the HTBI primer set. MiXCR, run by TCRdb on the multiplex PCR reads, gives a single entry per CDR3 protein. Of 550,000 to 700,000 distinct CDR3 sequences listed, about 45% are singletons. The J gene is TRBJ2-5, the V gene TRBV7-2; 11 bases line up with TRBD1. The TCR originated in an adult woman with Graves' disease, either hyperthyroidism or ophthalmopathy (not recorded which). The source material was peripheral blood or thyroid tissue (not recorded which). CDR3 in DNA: TGTGCCAGCAGCTCGGACAGGGGGCGAGAGACCCAGTACTTC. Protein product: CASSSDRGRETQYF.